Below are 26 T cell receptor beta chains sequenced from a single sample in a study of shared clonotypes between healthy human individuals. Assay used: immunoSEQ multiplex PCR; TCRdb lists only in-frame clones, some missing. This sample carries approximately 980,000 clones, 76% of them seen once, and the ten largest clones take around 1.4%. Sample: memory CD4+ T cells sorted from blood. The sample's subset: CD45RA-negative fraction. These receptors were collected from a man younger than 30 in good health.

The chain employs TRBV4-3 and TRBJ2-1; D possibly corresponds to TRBD1 (6 bases). Germline lookup yields CDR1 LGHNA and CDR2 YSLEER. The length of the CDR3 is 14 residues. The V end lost 0 bases, the J end lost 6 bases, and 9 bases lay between the germline ends. The chain's CDR3 is CASSQEQGLNEQFF. In nucleotides, the CDR3 is TGCGCCAGCAGCCAAGAACAGGGTCTCAATGAGCAGTTCTTC.

The chain employs TRBV5-1 and TRBJ2-1, with D possibly called TRBD1 or TRBD2 (5 bases each). Trimming took 3 bases from V and 0 from J, leaving 13 bases between them. The CDR3 spans 16 residues. Germline V gene sequence: CDR1 SGHRS, CDR2 YFSETQ. The CDR3 here is CASSSRDASSYNEQFF. CDR3 DNA sequence: TGCGCCAGCAGCTCGAGGGACGCTAGCTCCTACAATGAGCAGTTCTTC.

The CDR3: CASSPTPGQGPYEQYF. The CDR3 coding sequence is TGTGCCAGCAGCCCGACACCGGGACAGGGACCATACGAGCAGTACTTC. The chain carries TRBV6-6 and TRBJ2-7; TRBD1 matches 9 bases. Looked up from germline, CDR1 is MNHNY and CDR2 is SVGAGI (reference sequence). J gave up 4 bases and V 6 bases, and 13 bases lay outside the gene matches. The CDR3 covers 16 residues.

The chain recombines TRBV19 with TRBJ1-1; D call uncertain. Germline V gives CDR1 LNHDA, CDR2 SQIVND (reference sequence). The CDR3 sequence is 13 residues long. V was shortened by 0 bases and J by 3 bases, with 5 bases between the two germline ends. CDR3: CASSIDKYTEAFF. In DNA, the CDR3 is TGTGCCAGTAGTATAGATAAGTACACTGAAGCTTTCTTT.

The rearrangement links TRBV6-5 to TRBJ2-1; 9 bases align to TRBD2. Germline CDR1 and CDR2: MNHEY and SVGAGI. CDR3 length: 16 residues. V was pared by 2 bases and J by 7 bases, with 9 bases of the junction left unmatched. The CDR3 DNA reads TGTGCCAGCAGTTACGAGGCGGGAGGGCCGAGGAATGAGCAGTTCTTC. This gives the protein CASSYEAGGPRNEQFF.

The gene calls are TRBV6-5 and TRBJ1-5; the D is unclear. Germline-derived CDR1 and CDR2 are MNHEY and SVGAGI. Trimming took off 6 bases at V and 2 bases at J, with 8 bases between the two ends. This CDR3 has 13 residues. CDR3 in DNA: TGTGCCAGCAGGAGTCTCGGCAATCAGCCCCAGCATTTT. Its protein is CASRSLGNQPQHF.

In the case of this clone: The sample has other DNA sequences that encode this CDR3 too. The gene calls are TRBV11-2 and TRBJ1-4; D gene unclear. From germline, CDR1 is SGHAT and CDR2 FQNNGV. CDR3 size: 13 residues. Trimming shortened V by 4 bases and J by 4 bases, and 7 bases separated the two germline ends. The CDR3 coding sequence is TGTGCCAGCAGCTCTAACCTTAATGAAAAACTGTTTTTT. Translated, it gives CASSSNLNEKLFF. Looking up the rest from reference TRBV11-2 and TRBJ1-4 gives the full variable domain: EAGVAQSPRYKIIEKRQSVAFWCNPISGHATLYWYQQILGQGPKLLIQFQNNGVVDDSQLPKDRFSAERLKGVDSTLKIQPAKLEDSAVYLCASSSNLNEKLFFGSGTQLSVL.

This chain connects TRBV14 to TRBJ2-7; D perhaps matches TRBD1 (6 bases). The CDR3 covers 14 residues. The V gene lost 1 base and the J gene lost 7 bases, with 14 bases spanning the gap. Germline V CDR1 and CDR2: SGHDN, FVKESK. Here the CDR3 DNA reads TGTGCCAGCAGCCAAGTTAAGAGAGGGGGTGAGCAGTACTTC. Residues: CASSQVKRGGEQYF.

The J gene is TRBJ2-7, the V gene TRBV11-1; the D call may be TRBD1 or TRBD2 (5 bases each). V was cut by 6 bases and J by 5 bases, with 17 bases left in between. Looked up from germline, CDR1 is SGHAT and CDR2 is FQDESV (reference sequence). This CDR3 has 14 residues. The CDR3 DNA reads as TGTGCCAGCAGTTTTACGGTAGGGACCCACGAGCAGTACTTC. As protein: CASSFTVGTHEQYF.

The J gene is TRBJ2-7, the V gene TRBV5-6, with no clear D. The length of the CDR3 is 13 residues. Germline CDR1 is SGHDT and CDR2 is YYEEEE. V lost 3 bases, J lost 2 bases, and 9 bases lay in between. CDR3 sequence: CASSSFQTYEQYF. The CDR3 DNA reads TGTGCCAGCAGCTCATTTCAAACCTACGAGCAGTACTTC.

The rearrangement links TRBV25-1 to TRBJ2-5, with 7 bases that match TRBD1. Trimming at V came to 8 bases and at J to 5 bases, leaving 11 bases not matched to a gene. Germline V gene lookup returns CDR1 MGHDK and CDR2 SYGVNS. This CDR3 has 14 residues. DNA for the CDR3: TGTGCCAGCTCGGGACAGAAAGACCGGGAGACCCAGTACTTC. Translation: CASSGQKDRETQYF.

The rearrangement links TRBV10-1 to TRBJ2-1; 10 nucleotides agree with TRBD1. Germline CDR1 is WNHNN and CDR2 is SYGVQD (reference sequence). V lost 6 bases to trimming and J lost 9 bases; unmatched junction nucleotides: 11. The CDR3 runs 15 residues. The CDR3 DNA is TGCGCCAGCAGCCTACCGGGACAGGGGTCGAGTGAGCAGTTCTTC. Protein sequence: CASSLPGQGSSEQFF.

This clone was seen only once. The chain is built from TRBV4-3 and TRBJ2-7; 9 positions match TRBD2. The CDR3 has 16 residues. CDR1 and CDR2 (germline): LGHNA, YSLEER. Trimming removed 0 bases from V and 3 bases from J; junction bases left unmatched: 6. The CDR3 here is CASSQDTAGGYYEQYF. CDR3 nucleotide sequence: TGCGCCAGCAGCCAAGATACAGCGGGAGGATACTACGAGCAGTACTTC.

On this clone: With a much larger clone just one base away, this may be a read error. Other DNA sequences in the sample encode the same CDR3. The J gene is TRBJ1-1, the V gene TRBV25-1, with D hard to call. V lost 9 bases to trimming and J lost 2 bases, with 7 bases between them. Looked up from germline, CDR1 is MGHDK and CDR2 is SYGVNS. This CDR3 comprises 11 residues. CDR3: CASRGNTEAFF. The CDR3 DNA follows: TGTGCCAGTCGGGGAAACACTGAAGCTTTCTTT.

The chain couples TRBV19 to TRBJ1-1; D gene ambiguous. V gave up 7 bases and J gave up 2 bases, with 11 bases separating them. The V gene's germline CDR1 is LNHDA and CDR2 SQIVND (reference sequence). The CDR3 contains 13 residues. The CDR3 here is CASNLGINTEAFF. CDR3 DNA: TGTGCCAGTAATTTGGGGATTAACACTGAAGCTTTCTTT.

The chain carries TRBV10-1 and TRBJ2-2, with D possibly matching TRBD1 (6 bases). CDR3 length equals 13 residues. Trimming cost V 6 bases and J 5 bases, with 10 bases left between them. CDR1 and CDR2 (germline): WNHNN, SYGVQD (reference sequence). The CDR3 loop is CASRQGLTGELFF. CDR3 DNA sequence: TGCGCCAGCAGACAGGGTTTGACCGGGGAGCTGTTTTTT.

On this clone itself: The junction does not match germline at one end; this may be a read error. Different DNA sequences within this sample yield the same CDR3. This chain links TRBV19 with TRBJ2-5; D is uncertain. This CDR3 comprises 11 residues. Germline CDR1 and CDR2: LNHDA and SQIVND (reference sequence). The CDR3 reads CASSIEETQYF. CDR3 coding DNA: TGTGCCAGTAGCATAGAAGAGACCCAGTACTTC.

The rearrangement links TRBV30 to TRBJ2-6, with D maybe TRBD1 (7 bases). V lost 2 bases to trimming and J lost 0 bases, with 26 bases between them. The CDR3 is 21 residues long. CDR1 is GTSNPN, CDR2 SVGIG, per germline (reference sequence). The CDR3: CAWSKGLITGALTSGANVLTF. DNA for the CDR3: TGTGCCTGGAGTAAGGGACTTATCACAGGGGCCCTCACCTCTGGGGCCAACGTCCTGACTTTC.

About this clone: A read error may account for a junction end that differs from germline. The chain uses TRBV10-3 and TRBJ2-2; D may be TRBD1 (5 bases). The germline gives CDR1 ENHRY, CDR2 SYGVKD. This CDR3 is 14 amino acids long. The CDR3 region is CAVSPRVLTGELFF. The CDR3 DNA reads as TGTGCCGTCAGTCCCAGGGTATTGACCGGGGAGCTGTTTTTT.

This chain links TRBV4-1 with TRBJ2-1, with TRBD2 matching over 8 bases. The germline CDR1 and CDR2 sequences are MGHRA and YSYEKL. The CDR3 has 16 residues. V shed 0 bases, J shed 10 bases, and the junction held 11 bases outside the gene matches. CDR3 coding DNA: TGCGCCAGCAGCCAAGAATCCAGCGGGAGAGGAAGGGAGCAGTTCTTC. Translation gives CASSQESSGRGREQFF.

The rearrangement links TRBV7-2 to TRBJ2-7, with D hard to call. CDR1 and CDR2 (germline): SGHTA, FQGNSA. This CDR3 spans 12 amino acids. The V and J ends lost 1 base and 5 bases respectively, with 6 bases between them. The CDR3 DNA reads TGTGCCAGCAGCTTAGGCCTTAACGAGCAGTACTTC. Encoded protein: CASSLGLNEQYF.

This chain connects TRBV13 to TRBJ2-7, with D possibly TRBD2 on 5 matching bases. The V and J ends lost 8 bases and 2 bases respectively, with 10 bases between them. This CDR3 has 12 amino acids. CDR1 is PRHDT, CDR2 FYEKMQ, per germline (reference sequence). CDR3 amino acids: CASARGTYEQYF. DNA of the CDR3: TGTGCCAGCGCCCGAGGGACCTACGAGCAGTACTTC.

This clone was detected only a few times. The genes are TRBV7-2 and TRBJ1-2; TRBD1 matches 8 bases. The length of the CDR3 is 15 residues. The germline V gene encodes CDR1 SGHTA and CDR2 FQGNSA. V lost 2 bases and J lost 5; bases outside the gene matches: 7. Here the CDR3 reads CASSLSTGDKYGYTF. The CDR3 DNA sequence: TGTGCCAGCAGCTTATCGACAGGGGATAAGTATGGCTACACCTTC.

The V gene is TRBV5-1, the J gene TRBJ2-1, with 9 bases aligning to TRBD1. V lost 4 bases and J lost 7; bases outside the gene matches: 9. This CDR3 contains 15 residues. Germline CDR1 reads SGHRS; CDR2 reads YFSETQ. For the CDR3, the DNA is TGCGCCAGCAGCCCGGGACAGGGAAGTGGTAATGAGCAGTTCTTC. It encodes CASSPGQGSGNEQFF.

The V and J genes are TRBV10-3 and TRBJ2-1; D may be TRBD1 (6 bases). The CDR3 totals 13 residues. CDR1 is ENHRY and CDR2 is SYGVKD in the germline V gene. Trimming took off 6 bases at V and 8 bases at J, with 14 bases between the two ends. CDR3 in amino acids: CAIRDQQGHEQFF. CDR3 nucleotide sequence: TGTGCCATCAGGGACCAACAGGGTCATGAGCAGTTCTTC.

The chain recombines TRBV7-8 with TRBJ1-2; 8 bases are a match to TRBD1. Germline CDR1 is SGHVS and CDR2 is FQNEAQ. V lost 5 bases to trimming and J lost 6 bases; unmatched junction nucleotides: 8. CDR3 length: 14 amino acids. The CDR3 sequence is CASSVDRDRDGYTF. The CDR3 DNA is TGTGCCAGCAGCGTGGACAGGGATCGAGATGGCTACACCTTC.